The 10 T cell receptor beta chains presented below share a single source sample, sequenced in a study of cytomegalovirus exposure and HLA in healthy donors. The PCR employed 60 Vbeta primers together with 13 Jbeta primers. Profiling relied on immunoSEQ multiplex PCR, and the TCRdb table lists in-frame clones only, not all of them. The sample records about 110,000 clones, over 65% being singletons. The sequenced sample was PBMCs. The receptors were sampled from a woman aged 40 to 50 in good health and CMV-seropositive.

The genes are TRBV5-6 and TRBJ2-5, with 9 bases aligning to TRBD1. Trimming at V came to 4 bases and at J to 1 base, leaving 2 bases not matched to a gene. Germline-derived CDR1 and CDR2 are SGHDT and YYEEEE. This CDR3 has 14 amino acids. The CDR3 sequence: CASSNRGLQETQYF. CDR3 DNA sequence: TGTGCCAGCAGCAACAGGGGGCTCCAAGAGACCCAGTACTTC.

V gene TRBV30 combines with J gene TRBJ1-4, with D possibly being TRBD1 (6 bases). Trimming pared 3 bases from V and 1 base from J, leaving 18 bases between. Looked up from germline, CDR1 is GTSNPN and CDR2 is SVGIG (reference sequence). The CDR3 consists of 17 residues. The CDR3 nucleotides are TGTGCCTGGAGCACGGGGGGGCGAGGTTTAACTAATGAAAAACTGTTTTTT. As protein: CAWSTGGRGLTNEKLFF.

The chain carries TRBV7-3 and TRBJ1-6; D possibly corresponds to TRBD1 (5 bases). CDR1 and CDR2 (germline): SGHTA, FQGTGA. The CDR3 covers 15 residues. Trimming stripped 5 bases from V and 8 bases from J, with 16 bases between. The CDR3, as DNA: TGTGCCAGCAGCCACGGGACTCTTCTAGATTCACCCCTCCACTTT. It codes for CASSHGTLLDSPLHF.

The genes are TRBV6-1 and TRBJ2-1, with 8 positions matching TRBD2. The germline gives CDR1 MNHNS, CDR2 SASEGT. CDR3 length: 14 amino acids. Trimming cost V 8 bases and J 4 bases; bases outside gene matches: 7. This CDR3 reads CASLRPGGYNEQFF. DNA of the CDR3: TGTGCCAGCCTCAGGCCGGGGGGGTACAATGAGCAGTTCTTC.

This chain connects TRBV5-1 to TRBJ1-2; D perhaps matches TRBD1 (6 bases). The CDR3 extends over 14 amino acids. Germline V gene sequence: CDR1 SGHRS, CDR2 YFSETQ. V gave up 0 bases and J gave up 6 bases, with 12 bases separating them. The CDR3 nucleotides read TGCGCCAGCAGCTTGGTACAGGGCTCGGATGGCTACACCTTC. The encoded protein is CASSLVQGSDGYTF.

The V gene is TRBV5-6, the J gene TRBJ2-7; 10 positions agree with TRBD2. The junction had 12 bases not matched to a gene; V was cut back by 1 base and J by 2 bases. Germline values: CDR1 SGHDT, CDR2 YYEEEE. The CDR3 loop spans 18 amino acids. The CDR3 nucleotides are TGTGCCAGCAGCTTGTGGGTGGCTAGCGGGGGCGTCACCTACGAGCAGTACTTC. Translated, it gives CASSLWVASGGVTYEQYF.

The chain couples TRBV7-9 to TRBJ1-3; the D gene is possibly TRBD1 (5 bases). The CDR3 length is 15 residues. V lost 0 bases to trimming and J lost 5 bases, with 11 bases between them. Looked up from germline, CDR1 is SEHNR and CDR2 is FQNEAQ (reference sequence). The CDR3 spells CASSLAGGERNTIYF. DNA for the CDR3: TGTGCCAGCAGCTTAGCCGGAGGGGAACGAAACACCATATATTTT.

The chain couples TRBV14 to TRBJ2-5; D may be TRBD1 (5 bases). V was clipped by 2 bases and J by 7 bases, with 17 bases between them. The V gene's germline CDR1 is SGHDN and CDR2 FVKESK. The CDR3 loop spans 15 amino acids. In DNA, the CDR3 is TGTGCCAGCAGCCAACTTTTGGCAGGGTGGGGGACCCAGTACTTC. Amino acids: CASSQLLAGWGTQYF.

V is TRBV30 and J is TRBJ1-5; 10 bases align to TRBD1. The CDR3 is 17 residues long. V lost 3 bases to trimming and J lost 1 base; unmatched junction nucleotides: 9. The V gene's germline CDR1 is GTSNPN and CDR2 SVGIG (reference sequence). In nucleotides, the CDR3 is TGTGCCTGGAGGGGGGGGACAGGGGAGTTGAGCAATCAGCCCCAGCATTTT. This codes for CAWRGGTGELSNQPQHF.

The chain is built from TRBV2 and TRBJ2-5, with 15 bases fitting TRBD2. Germline loops: CDR1 SNHLY, CDR2 FYNNEI. V shed 6 bases and J 9 bases; nucleotides not matched to a gene: 2. The CDR3 has 13 amino acids. The CDR3 region has the DNA TGTGCCAGCAGGTGGACTAGCGGGGGGGCCCAGTACTTC. It encodes CASRWTSGGAQYF.